This T cell receptor (beta chain) is from a study of early T cells in non-severe SARS-CoV-2 infection. Study summary: Sequenced material consisted of bulk RNA (from unsorted whole blood), and chains were unpaired. Study-wide findings and caveats: VDJdb matching skewed toward anti-spike CD8 responses, missing private and CD4 specificities.

Individual cDNA molecules each received unique molecular identifiers attached to them. TCRdb ran MiXCR on the 5' RACE reads and lists one entry per CDR3 protein. The data show just over 95,000 distinct CDR3 sequences, approximately 10% seen once. CDR1 and CDR2 from the germline V gene are SQVTM and ANQGSEA. The germline V and J ends were trimmed by 7 bases and 6 bases, with 14 bases remaining between them. CDR3 size: 12 residues. This clonotype showed up just a few times. Its antigen is not identified. This sequence was found in an adult who was a healthcare worker with PCR-confirmed SARS-CoV-2 infection or an uninfected control (not recorded which). The sequenced sample was whole blood, obtained at baseline. The chain couples TRBV29-1 to TRBJ2-3; possibly TRBD2 for D (6 bases). This CDR3 reads CSGGTLMDTQYF. The CDR3 DNA is TGCAGCGGCGGGACCCTCATGGATACGCAGTATTTT.